These 16 T cell receptor beta chains originate from one sample sequenced in a study of T cells in localized non-small cell lung cancer. The method was immunoSEQ multiplex PCR; TCRdb's version includes in-frame clones alone and lacks a portion of them. Here the sample spans tens of thousands of clones, about nine tenths being singletons. The specimen comprised peripheral blood, sampled before any cancer treatment. The source of these receptors is a woman between 35 and 70 years old with stage I lung adenocarcinoma.

The V gene is TRBV28, the J gene TRBJ2-4; the match to TRBD1 covers 7 bases. The V segment lost 6 bases and the J segment 0 bases; nucleotides outside the gene matches: 8. This CDR3 region has 16 residues. Looked up from germline, CDR1 is MDHEN and CDR2 is SYDVKM. For the CDR3, the DNA is TGTGCCAGCAGCAATTGGGACAGCCTAGCCAAAAACATTCAGTACTTC. Protein: CASSNWDSLAKNIQYF.

The chain combines TRBV9 with TRBJ2-1; D unclear. Trimming cost V 7 bases and J 2 bases, with 13 bases left between them. The CDR3 length is 14 residues. Germline CDR1 and CDR2: SGDLS and YYNGEE. CDR3 region: CASSPDGTYNEQFF. CDR3 sequence (DNA): TGTGCCAGCTCCCCGGACGGAACCTACAATGAGCAGTTCTTC.

This chain joins TRBV27 and TRBJ1-6, with a weak D call TRBD1 (6 bases). The CDR3 totals 16 residues. Trimming shortened V by 5 bases and J by 7 bases, and 18 bases separated the two germline ends. Germline V gene data show CDR1 as MNHEY and CDR2 as SMNVEV (reference sequence). The chain's CDR3 is CASSPLPPQGNSPLHF. The CDR3 DNA reads as TGTGCCAGCAGTCCCCTCCCCCCCCAGGGGAATTCACCCCTCCACTTT.

The V gene is TRBV29-1, the J gene TRBJ1-4; D perhaps matches TRBD1 (6 bases). With 4 bases removed from V and 7 bases from J, the gap between germline ends came to 13 bases. Germline values: CDR1 SQVTM, CDR2 ANQGSEA. This CDR3 is built from 13 residues. CDR3 in amino acids: CSVVRGAGEKLFF. CDR3 in DNA: TGCAGCGTTGTGAGGGGGGCAGGTGAAAAACTGTTTTTT.

V and J are TRBV27 and TRBJ2-7; D not certain. CDR3 size: 15 residues. The germline CDR1 and CDR2 sequences are MNHEY and SMNVEV (reference sequence). V was cut by 3 bases and J by 0 bases, with 12 bases left in between. The CDR3 sequence is CASSLGYRSSYEQYF. Written as DNA, the CDR3 is TGTGCCAGCAGTTTGGGTTACCGCAGCTCCTACGAGCAGTACTTC.

The rearrangement links TRBV11-2 to TRBJ2-7, with D possibly being TRBD1 (5 bases). The CDR3 is 12 amino acids. Germline V lookup: CDR1 SGHAT, CDR2 FQNNGV. V was trimmed by 3 bases and J by 7 bases, leaving 10 bases between them. The CDR3: CASSFRVGEQYF. The CDR3 DNA follows: TGTGCCAGCAGCTTCAGGGTTGGAGAGCAGTACTTC.

The chain joins TRBV7-9 to TRBJ2-6, with a weak D call TRBD1 (6 bases). This CDR3 has 18 amino acids. Germline V gene sequence: CDR1 SEHNR, CDR2 FQNEAQ (reference sequence). The V and J ends lost 4 bases and 0 bases respectively, with 16 bases between them. The CDR3, as DNA: TGTGCCAGCAGCTCCCGTGGGGGCCGAAACTCTGGGGCCAACGTCCTGACTTTC. This encodes CASSSRGGRNSGANVLTF.

The CDR3 DNA is TGTGCCAGCAGCTTACAGCACGACTATGGCTACACCTTC. It codes for CASSLQHDYGYTF. The genes are TRBV11-2 and TRBJ1-2, with unresolved D. CDR1 is SGHAT, CDR2 FQNNGV, per germline. V was trimmed by 2 bases and J by 3 bases, leaving 7 bases between them. The CDR3 is 13 amino acids. The full variable domain, rest sourced from reference TRBV11-2 and TRBJ1-2, is EAGVAQSPRYKIIEKRQSVAFWCNPISGHATLYWYQQILGQGPKLLIQFQNNGVVDDSQLPKDRFSAERLKGVDSTLKIQPAKLEDSAVYLCASSLQHDYGYTFGSGTRLTVV.

The chain has TRBV6-6 and TRBJ1-1; D unclear. Germline V gives CDR1 MNHNY, CDR2 SVGAGI (reference sequence). The length of the CDR3 is 13 residues. Trimming took 2 bases from V and 1 from J, leaving 5 bases between them. The CDR3 protein is CASSYKGNTEAFF. The CDR3 DNA sequence: TGTGCCAGCAGTTACAAGGGGAACACTGAAGCTTTCTTT.

This clone was detected only once. The V gene is TRBV19, the J gene TRBJ1-4; D gene unclear. Germline V gives CDR1 LNHDA, CDR2 SQIVND (reference sequence). Between the trimmed V and J ends, which lost 11 bases and 5 bases, there was a span of 15 bases. The CDR3 covers 13 residues. CDR3 residues: CAAAPGWNEKLFF. The CDR3 coding sequence is TGTGCCGCCGCCCCGGGGTGGAATGAAAAACTGTTTTTT.

The count of this clone is one. The chain carries TRBV5-6 and TRBJ1-1; maybe TRBD1 (5 bases). Germline assignment: CDR1 SGHDT and CDR2 YYEEEE. This CDR3 has 13 residues. The V end lost 4 bases, the J end lost 2 bases, and 9 bases lay between the germline ends. CDR3 DNA sequence: TGTGCCAGCAGCCCACAGGTTAACACTGAAGCTTTCTTT. Residues: CASSPQVNTEAFF.

This clone has only one observation. The chain employs TRBV9 and TRBJ2-3, with 8 bases lining up with TRBD2. The V and J ends lost 0 bases and 5 bases, in that order; junction bases with no gene match: 5. The length of the CDR3 is 15 residues. Germline values: CDR1 SGDLS, CDR2 YYNGEE. CDR3 in DNA: TGTGCCAGCAGCGTAGCCCACAGCGGGAGAGATACGCAGTATTTT. Amino acid sequence: CASSVAHSGRDTQYF.

This rearrangement joins TRBV2 to TRBJ2-7; the match to TRBD1 covers 7 bases. The germline V gene encodes CDR1 SNHLY and CDR2 FYNNEI. The V segment lost 11 bases and the J segment 3 bases; nucleotides outside the gene matches: 7. The CDR3 is 12 residues long. The CDR3 coding sequence is TGTGCCTGCCGACAGGGTTTCTACGAGCAGTACTTC. Its translation is CACRQGFYEQYF.

This chain joins TRBV7-2 and TRBJ1-3; no firm D call. The length of the CDR3 is 14 residues. Trimming took 4 bases from V and 0 from J, leaving 7 bases between them. Germline values: CDR1 SGHTA, CDR2 FQGNSA. The CDR3, as DNA: TGTGCCAGCAGCTCCCGGAGCTCTGGAAACACCATATATTTT. Amino acids: CASSSRSSGNTIYF.

The V call is TRBV7-9, the J call TRBJ2-1; no firm D call. Germline loops: CDR1 SEHNR, CDR2 FQNEAQ (reference sequence). V was trimmed by 5 bases and J by 7 bases, leaving 24 bases between them. CDR3 length: 17 residues. CDR3 loop: CASSPAKGNFERNEQFF. In DNA form, the CDR3 reads TGTGCCAGCAGCCCTGCCAAGGGCAATTTCGAGAGGAATGAGCAGTTCTTC.

The V call is TRBV27, the J call TRBJ2-7, with 14 bases aligning to TRBD2. Germline CDR1 and CDR2: MNHEY and SMNVEV (reference sequence). V lost 5 bases and J lost 5; bases outside the gene matches: 5. The CDR3 runs 15 residues. The CDR3 bases are TGTGCCAGCAGTAGACTAGCGGGAGGGCGAAACGAGCAGTACTTC. Its protein product is CASSRLAGGRNEQYF.